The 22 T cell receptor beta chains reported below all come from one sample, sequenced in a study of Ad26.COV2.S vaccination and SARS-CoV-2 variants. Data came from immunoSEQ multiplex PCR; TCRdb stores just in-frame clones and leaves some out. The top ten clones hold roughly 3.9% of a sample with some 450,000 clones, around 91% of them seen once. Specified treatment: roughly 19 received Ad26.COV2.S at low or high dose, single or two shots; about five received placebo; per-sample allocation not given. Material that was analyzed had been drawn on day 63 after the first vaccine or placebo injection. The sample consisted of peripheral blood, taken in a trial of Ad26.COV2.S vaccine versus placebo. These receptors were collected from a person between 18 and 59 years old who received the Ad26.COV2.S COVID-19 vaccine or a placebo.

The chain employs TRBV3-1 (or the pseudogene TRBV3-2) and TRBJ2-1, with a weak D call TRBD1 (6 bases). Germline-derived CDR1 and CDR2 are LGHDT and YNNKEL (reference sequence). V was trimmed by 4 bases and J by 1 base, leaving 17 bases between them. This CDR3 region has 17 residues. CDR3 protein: CASSPQSGTNSYNEQFF. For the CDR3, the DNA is TGTGCCAGCAGCCCCCAGTCCGGGACAAATTCCTACAATGAGCAGTTCTTC.

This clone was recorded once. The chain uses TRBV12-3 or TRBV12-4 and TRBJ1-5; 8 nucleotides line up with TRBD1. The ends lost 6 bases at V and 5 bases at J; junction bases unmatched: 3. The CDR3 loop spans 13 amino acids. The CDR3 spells CASRGTGDQPQHF. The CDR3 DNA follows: TGTGCCAGCAGGGGGACAGGTGATCAGCCCCAGCATTTT.

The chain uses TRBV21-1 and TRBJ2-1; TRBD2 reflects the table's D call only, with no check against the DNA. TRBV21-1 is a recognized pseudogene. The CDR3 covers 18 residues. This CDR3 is CASAREREASGDNNEQFF. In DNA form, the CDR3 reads TGTGCCAGCGCAAGGGAGAGAGAGGCTAGCGGGGATAACAATGAGCAGTTCTTC.

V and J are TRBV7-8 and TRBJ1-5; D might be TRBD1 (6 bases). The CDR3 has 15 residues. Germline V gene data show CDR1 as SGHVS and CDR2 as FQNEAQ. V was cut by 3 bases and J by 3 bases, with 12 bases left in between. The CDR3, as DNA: TGTGCCAGCAGCTTTCTACCAGGGGACAATCAGCCCCAGCATTTT. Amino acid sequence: CASSFLPGDNQPQHF.

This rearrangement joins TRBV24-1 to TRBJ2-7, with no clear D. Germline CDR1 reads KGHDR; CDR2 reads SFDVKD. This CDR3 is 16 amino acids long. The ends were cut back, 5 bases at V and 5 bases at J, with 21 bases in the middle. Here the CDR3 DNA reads TGTGCCACCAGTGCGACAAAAAGAGCCCTCTATGACGAGCAGTACTTC. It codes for CATSATKRALYDEQYF.

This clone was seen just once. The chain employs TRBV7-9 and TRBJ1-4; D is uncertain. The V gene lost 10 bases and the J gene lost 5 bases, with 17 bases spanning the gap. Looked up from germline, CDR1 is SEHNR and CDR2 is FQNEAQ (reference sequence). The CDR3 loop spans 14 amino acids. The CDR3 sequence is CATALGQNNEKLFF. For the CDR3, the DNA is TGTGCCACGGCGCTCGGGCAGAACAATGAAAAACTGTTTTTT.

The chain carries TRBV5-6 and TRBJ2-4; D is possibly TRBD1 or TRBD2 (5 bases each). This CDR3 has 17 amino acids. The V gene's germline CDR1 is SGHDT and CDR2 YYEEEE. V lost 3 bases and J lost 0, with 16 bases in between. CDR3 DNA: TGTGCCAGCAGCTCAATCGGGACGGAGCTAGCCAAAAACATTCAGTACTTC. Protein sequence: CASSSIGTELAKNIQYF.

In DNA, the CDR3 is TGTGCCAGTGGCCCGGGACAGGGGGCGGGTGGCTACACCTTC. Encoded protein: CASGPGQGAGGYTF. The V call is TRBV19, the J call TRBJ1-2, with 12 bases aligning to TRBD1. J lost 7 bases, V lost 8 bases, and 8 bases had no gene match. Germline CDR1 reads LNHDA; CDR2 reads SQIVND (reference sequence). This CDR3 spans 14 amino acids.

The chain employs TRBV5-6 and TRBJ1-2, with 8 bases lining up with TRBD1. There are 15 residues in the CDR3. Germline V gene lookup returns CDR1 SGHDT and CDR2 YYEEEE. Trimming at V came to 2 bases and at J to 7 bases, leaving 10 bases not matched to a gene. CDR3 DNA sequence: TGTGCCAGCAGCTTCACAGGGGGTTCAGCAGGTGGCTACACCTTC. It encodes CASSFTGGSAGGYTF.

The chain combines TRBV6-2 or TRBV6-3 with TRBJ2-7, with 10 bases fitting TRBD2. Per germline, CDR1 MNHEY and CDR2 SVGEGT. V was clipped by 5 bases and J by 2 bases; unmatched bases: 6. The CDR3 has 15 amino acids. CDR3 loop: CASSAGLADTYEQYF. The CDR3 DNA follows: TGTGCCAGCAGTGCTGGACTAGCGGATACCTACGAGCAGTACTTC.

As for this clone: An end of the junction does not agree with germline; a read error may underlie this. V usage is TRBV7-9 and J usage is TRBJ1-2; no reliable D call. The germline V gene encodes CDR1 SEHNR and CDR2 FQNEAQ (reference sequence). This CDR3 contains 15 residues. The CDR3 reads CASSSPTHTSFLGSF. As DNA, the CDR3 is TGTGCCAGCAGCTCCCCGACACACACATCTTTCCTAGGCTCCTTC.

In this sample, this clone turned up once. The CDR3 DNA reads TGTGCCAGCAGCTTTGGGGGAATGCCGATTGGGGGCTACACCTTC. Encoded protein: CASSFGGMPIGGYTF. The rearrangement links TRBV5-5 to TRBJ1-2, with a tentative D call TRBD1 (5 bases). V was trimmed by 2 bases and J by 8 bases, leaving 19 bases between them. This CDR3 spans 15 amino acids. The germline gives CDR1 SGHKS, CDR2 YYEKEE (reference sequence).

The CDR3 loop reads CASSLAGLYNEQFF. The CDR3 bases are TGTGCCAGCAGCTTAGCGGGACTGTACAATGAGCAGTTCTTC. This rearrangement joins TRBV13 to TRBJ2-1; a weak D match, TRBD2 (6 bases). CDR1 is PRHDT and CDR2 is FYEKMQ in the germline V gene (reference sequence). Trimming took 1 base from V and 4 from J, leaving 8 bases between them. The length of the CDR3 is 14 residues. Drawing the rest from reference TRBV13 and TRBJ2-1, the complete variable domain is AAGVIQSPRHLIKEKRETATLKCYPIPRHDTVYWYQQGPGQDPQFLISFYEKMQSDKGSIPDRFSAQQFSDYHSELNMSSLELGDSALYFCASSLAGLYNEQFFGPGTRLTVL.

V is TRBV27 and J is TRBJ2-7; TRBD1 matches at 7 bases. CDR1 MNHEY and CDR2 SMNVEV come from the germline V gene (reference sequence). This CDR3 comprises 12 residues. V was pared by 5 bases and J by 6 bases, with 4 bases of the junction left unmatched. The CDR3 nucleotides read TGTGCCAGCAGTCCCCACAGGGGCGAGCAGTACTTC. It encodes CASSPHRGEQYF.

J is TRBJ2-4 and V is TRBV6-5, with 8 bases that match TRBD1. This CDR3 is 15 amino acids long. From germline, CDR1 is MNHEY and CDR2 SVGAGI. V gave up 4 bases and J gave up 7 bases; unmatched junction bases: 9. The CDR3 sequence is CASSSRTGMTNIQYF. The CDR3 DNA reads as TGTGCCAGCAGTTCCCGGACAGGGATGACGAACATTCAGTACTTC.

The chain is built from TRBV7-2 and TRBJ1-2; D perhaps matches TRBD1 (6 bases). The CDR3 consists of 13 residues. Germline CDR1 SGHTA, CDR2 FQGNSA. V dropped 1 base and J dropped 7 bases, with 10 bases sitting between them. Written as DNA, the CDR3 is TGTGCCAGCAGCTTAGTACAGGGAAGTGGCTACACCTTC. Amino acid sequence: CASSLVQGSGYTF. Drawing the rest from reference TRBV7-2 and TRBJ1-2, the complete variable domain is GAGVSQSPSNKVTEKGKDVELRCDPISGHTALYWYRQSLGQGLEFLIYFQGNSAPDKSGLPSDRFSAERTGGSVSTLTIQRTQQEDSAVYLCASSLVQGSGYTFGSGTRLTVV.

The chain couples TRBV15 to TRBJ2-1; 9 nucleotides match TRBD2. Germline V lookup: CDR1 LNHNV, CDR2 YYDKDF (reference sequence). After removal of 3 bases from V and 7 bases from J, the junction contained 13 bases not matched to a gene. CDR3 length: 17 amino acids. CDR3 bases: TGTGCCACCAGCAGCAGAGGACGGGCGGGAGGGCATAATGAGCAGTTCTTC. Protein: CATSSRGRAGGHNEQFF.

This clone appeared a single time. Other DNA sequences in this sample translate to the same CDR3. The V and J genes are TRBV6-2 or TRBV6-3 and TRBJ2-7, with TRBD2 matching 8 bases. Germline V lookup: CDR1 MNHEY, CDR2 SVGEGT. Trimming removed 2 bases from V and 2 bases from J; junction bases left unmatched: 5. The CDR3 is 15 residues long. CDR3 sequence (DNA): TGTGCCAGCAGTTACGGACTAGCAGGGACCTACGAGCAGTACTTC. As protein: CASSYGLAGTYEQYF.

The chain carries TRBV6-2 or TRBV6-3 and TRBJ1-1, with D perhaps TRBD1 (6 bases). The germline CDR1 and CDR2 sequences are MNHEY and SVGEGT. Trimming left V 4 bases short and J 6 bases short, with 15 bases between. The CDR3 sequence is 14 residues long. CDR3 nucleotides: TGTGCCAGCAGTTTACGAAGACAGGACGCTGAAGCTTTCTTT. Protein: CASSLRRQDAEAFF.

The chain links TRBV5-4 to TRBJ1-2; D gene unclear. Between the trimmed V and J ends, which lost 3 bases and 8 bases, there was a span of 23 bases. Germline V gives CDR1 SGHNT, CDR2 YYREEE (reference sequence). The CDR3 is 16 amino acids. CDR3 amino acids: CASSSDTPPVGEGYTF. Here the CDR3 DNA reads TGTGCCAGCAGCTCGGATACCCCACCTGTCGGGGAAGGCTACACCTTC.

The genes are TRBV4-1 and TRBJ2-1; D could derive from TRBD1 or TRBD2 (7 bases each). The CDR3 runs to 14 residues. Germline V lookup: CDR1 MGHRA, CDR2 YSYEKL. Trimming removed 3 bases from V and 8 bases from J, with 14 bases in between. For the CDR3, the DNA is TGCGCCAGCAGCCATCAGGGAGGGGGCGATGAGCAGTTCTTC. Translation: CASSHQGGGDEQFF.

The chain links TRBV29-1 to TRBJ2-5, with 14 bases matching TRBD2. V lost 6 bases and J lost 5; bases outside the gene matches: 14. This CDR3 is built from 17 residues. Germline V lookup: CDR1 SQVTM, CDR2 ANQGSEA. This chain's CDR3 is CSVRRLAGGPMGETQYF. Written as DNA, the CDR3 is TGCAGCGTCCGTCGACTAGCGGGAGGGCCGATGGGGGAGACCCAGTACTTC.